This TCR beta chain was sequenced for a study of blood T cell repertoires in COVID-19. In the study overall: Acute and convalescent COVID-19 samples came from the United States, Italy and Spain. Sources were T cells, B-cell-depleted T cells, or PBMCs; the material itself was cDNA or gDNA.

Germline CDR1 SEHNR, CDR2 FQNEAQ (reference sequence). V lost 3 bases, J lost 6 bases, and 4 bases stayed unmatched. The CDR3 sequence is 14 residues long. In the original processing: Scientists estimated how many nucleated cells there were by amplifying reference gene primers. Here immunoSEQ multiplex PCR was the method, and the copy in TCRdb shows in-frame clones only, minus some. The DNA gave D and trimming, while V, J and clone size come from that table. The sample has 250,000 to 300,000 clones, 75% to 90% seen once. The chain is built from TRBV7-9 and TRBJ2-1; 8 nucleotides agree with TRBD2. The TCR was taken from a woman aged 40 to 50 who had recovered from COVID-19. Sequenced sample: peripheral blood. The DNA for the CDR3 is TGTGCCAGCAGCTTTGGCGGGACTAGCAATGAGCAGTTCTTC. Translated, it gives CASSFGGTSNEQFF.